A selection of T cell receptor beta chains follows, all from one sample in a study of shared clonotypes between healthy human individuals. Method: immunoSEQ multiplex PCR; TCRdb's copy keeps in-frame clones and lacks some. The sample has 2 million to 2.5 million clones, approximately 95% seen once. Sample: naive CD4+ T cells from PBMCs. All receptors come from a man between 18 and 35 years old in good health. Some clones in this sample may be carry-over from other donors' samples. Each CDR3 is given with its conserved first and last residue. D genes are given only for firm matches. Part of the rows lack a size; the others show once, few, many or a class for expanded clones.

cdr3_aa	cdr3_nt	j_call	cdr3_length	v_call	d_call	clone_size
CASSFSGGPRSGNTIYF	TGTGCCAGCAGCTTTTCGGGGGGGCCTCGATCTGGAAACACCATATATTTT	TRBJ1-3	17	TRBV11-2	-	-
CASGQALAGGLYNEQFF	TGTGCTAGTGGCCAGGCACTAGCGGGAGGGCTCTACAATGAGCAGTTCTTC	TRBJ2-1	17	TRBV12-5	TRBD2	-
CASSLTRLAQETQYF	TGCGCCAGCAGCCTTACCAGACTAGCCCAAGAGACCCAGTACTTC	TRBJ2-5	15	TRBV4-1	TRBD2	-
CASSPQTGYGTSGNNEQFF	TGTGCCAGCTCGCCTCAGACAGGGTACGGGACTAGCGGTAACAATGAGCAGTTCTTC	TRBJ2-1	19	TRBV18	TRBD2	-
CASSGQGVSTNEKLFF	TGTGCCAGCAGTGGACAGGGCGTTTCAACTAATGAAAAACTGTTTTTT	TRBJ1-4	16	TRBV7-2	TRBD1	-
CASSVAPSGRELFF	TGTGCCAGCAGCGTAGCTCCTAGCGGGAGGGAGCTGTTTTTT	TRBJ2-2	14	TRBV9	TRBD2	-
CASSIGQEGTQYF	TGCGCCAGCAGCATCGGACAGGAGGGGACCCAGTACTTC	TRBJ2-5	13	TRBV5-1	-	once
CASRPSVGTDTQYF	TGTGCCAGCAGGCCTAGCGTAGGGACAGATACGCAGTATTTT	TRBJ2-3	14	TRBV6-5	-	-
CASSLGLGTPSGETQYF	TGTGCCAGCAGCTTAGGGTTGGGGACTCCCTCGGGAGAGACCCAGTACTTC	TRBJ2-5	17	TRBV7-6	-	-
CASSPRGLSYEQYF	TGTGCCAGCAGCCCCCGGGGACTCTCCTACGAGCAGTACTTC	TRBJ2-7	14	TRBV7-9	-	once
CATSGGTQETQYF	TGTGCCACCAGTGGGGGGACCCAAGAGACCCAGTACTTC	TRBJ2-5	13	TRBV15	-	-
CASSRPGERHNEQFF	TGTGCCAGCAGTCGCCCAGGGGAGCGTCACAATGAGCAGTTCTTC	TRBJ2-1	15	TRBV7-2	-	-
CASSLKGTEAFF	TGTGCCAGCAGCCTAAAGGGCACTGAAGCTTTCTTT	TRBJ1-1	12	TRBV11-2	-	few
CASSRSTDTQYF	TGTGCCAGCAGTCGGAGCACAGATACGCAGTATTTT	TRBJ2-3	12	TRBV14	-	-
CSVRGRFHNEQFF	TGCAGCGTTCGCGGGAGATTCCACAATGAGCAGTTCTTC	TRBJ2-1	13	TRBV29-1	TRBD2	-
CASSPNGPRQAGELFF	TGTGCCAGCTCACCAAACGGGCCCCGGCAGGCCGGGGAGCTGTTTTTT	TRBJ2-2	16	TRBV18	-	-
CASGGDRDYEQYF	TGTGCCAGCGGCGGGGACAGGGATTACGAGCAGTACTTC	TRBJ2-7	13	TRBV27	TRBD1	once
CASSPADGELFF	TGCGCCAGCTCGCCTGCGGACGGGGAGCTGTTTTTT	TRBJ2-2	12	TRBV5-1	-	-
CAIRETSGRSYEQYF	TGTGCCATCAGGGAGACTAGCGGGCGGTCCTACGAGCAGTACTTC	TRBJ2-7	15	TRBV10-3	TRBD2	-
CASSFASGSPYEQYF	TGCGCCAGCAGCTTCGCTAGCGGGAGCCCCTACGAGCAGTACTTC	TRBJ2-7	15	TRBV5-1	TRBD2	-
CASRDDGRANYGYTF	TGTGCCAGCAGGGATGACGGACGAGCTAACTATGGCTACACCTTC	TRBJ1-2	15	TRBV7-2	-	-
CASSMQTGGEWDTQYF	TGTGCCAGCAGCATGCAAACAGGGGGCGAATGGGATACGCAGTATTTT	TRBJ2-3	16	TRBV5-4	TRBD1	once
CASSLVIAGDIRYEQFF	TGCGCCAGCAGCTTGGTAATAGCGGGAGACATACGATATGAGCAGTTCTTC	TRBJ2-1	17	TRBV5-1	TRBD2	-
CASSRQSDTQYF	TGTGCCAGCAGCAGACAGTCAGATACGCAGTATTTT	TRBJ2-3	12	TRBV21-1	-	-
CASSLMGLNTEAFF	TGCGCCAGCAGCTTGATGGGATTGAACACTGAAGCTTTCTTT	TRBJ1-1	14	TRBV5-1	-	few